This entry lists 15 T cell receptor beta chains sequenced from one sample in a study of blood T cells in healthy people across ages. Primed by a sample-barcoded 5' primer and a J-beta primer mix, a second PCR proceeded for about 7 to 11 cycles. TCRdb re-called the 5' RACE reads through MiXCR, storing one row per CDR3 protein. The sample holds 600,000 or so distinct CDR3 sequences, about 30% seen once. Input material: blood. Every receptor here comes from an elderly woman in good health.

This clonotype was recorded at least ten times. The chain joins TRBV5-1 to TRBJ2-5; D possibly uses TRBD1 or TRBD2 (6 bases each). The CDR3 consists of 16 residues. The germline gives CDR1 SGHRS, CDR2 YFSETQ. V was pared by 0 bases and J by 2 bases, with 14 bases between. The DNA for the CDR3 is TGCGCCAGCAGCTTGGTCAGGGGAGGTGGTCAAGAGACCCAGTACTTC. It encodes CASSLVRGGGQETQYF.

V gene TRBV20-1 combines with J gene TRBJ2-1; D remains unclear. Germline V CDR1 and CDR2: DFQATT, SNEGSKA (reference sequence). The CDR3 totals 11 residues. V gave up 5 bases and J gave up 10 bases, with 12 bases separating them. The CDR3 DNA reads TGCAGTGCTGGGGTCCAAGGGGAGCAGTTCTTC. Its translation is CSAGVQGEQFF.

The J gene is TRBJ2-4, the V gene TRBV20-1, with 16 nucleotides matching TRBD2. Trimming cost V 3 bases and J 5 bases; bases outside gene matches: 4. The CDR3 is 16 residues long. Germline V CDR1 and CDR2: DFQATT, SNEGSKA (reference sequence). The CDR3: CSASAGTSGRENIQYF. Written as DNA, the CDR3 is TGCAGTGCTAGCGCCGGGACTAGCGGGAGGGAAAACATTCAGTACTTC.

The V gene is TRBV20-1, the J gene TRBJ2-3, with 12 bases identical to TRBD2. The CDR3 runs to 16 residues. The germline V gene encodes CDR1 DFQATT and CDR2 SNEGSKA (reference sequence). Trimming took 2 bases from V and 2 from J; bases not matched to a gene: 5. DNA of the CDR3: TGCAGTGCTAGACTAGCGGGGGGGTTACACACAGATACGCAGTATTTT. This encodes CSARLAGGLHTDTQYF.

In regard to this clonotype: Given a much more abundant clone one base away, this may be a read error. This rearrangement joins TRBV7-9 to TRBJ2-7; 7 nucleotides align to TRBD2. Losses at the gene ends were 5 bases for V and 0 bases for J; bases not matched to a gene: 10. The CDR3 consists of 16 residues. CDR1 is SEHNR and CDR2 is FQNEAQ in the germline V gene (reference sequence). CDR3 sequence: CASSQWTWTSSYEQYF. The CDR3 nucleotides read TGTGCCAGCAGCCAGTGGACTTGGACTAGCTCCTACGAGCAGTACTTC.

The genes are TRBV6-1 and TRBJ1-4; no clear D. CDR3 size: 13 residues. V lost 0 bases, J lost 9 bases, and 8 bases lay in between. In germline, CDR1 is MNHNS, CDR2 SASEGT. In nucleotides, the CDR3 is TGTGCCAGCAGTGAAGCGCACAGTAAAAAACTGTTTTTT. Translated, it gives CASSEAHSKKLFF.

This clonotype was seen repeatedly, ten times or more. The rearrangement links TRBV5-1 to TRBJ2-7, with TRBD1 identical over 10 bases. Trimming at V came to 4 bases and at J to 5 bases, leaving 15 bases not matched to a gene. The length of the CDR3 is 17 residues. Germline V gene lookup returns CDR1 SGHRS and CDR2 YFSETQ. The CDR3 reads CASSPGQGPVGSHEQYF. The CDR3 coding sequence is TGCGCCAGCAGCCCGGGACAGGGGCCGGTCGGATCCCACGAGCAGTACTTC.

The chain links TRBV7-3 to TRBJ2-1; 14 bases agree with TRBD2. The CDR3 contains 15 residues. The germline gives CDR1 SGHTA, CDR2 FQGTGA. V was clipped by 5 bases and J by 10 bases; unmatched bases: 7. The CDR3 DNA follows: TGTGCCAGCAGCCAGGGACTAGCGGGAGTAAAGGAGCAGTTCTTC. Protein: CASSQGLAGVKEQFF. Together with reference TRBV7-3 and TRBJ2-1, the CDR3 gives the full variable domain: GAGVSQTPSNKVTEKGKYVELRCDPISGHTALYWYRQSLGQGPEFLIYFQGTGAADDSGLPNDRFFAVRPEGSVSTLKIQRTERGDSAVYLCASSQGLAGVKEQFFGPGTRLTVL.

A note on this clonotype: It may be a read error: a sequence one base away is much more abundant. The chain links TRBV18 to TRBJ1-1; D gene ambiguous. In germline, CDR1 is KGHSH, CDR2 LQKENI. The CDR3 consists of 14 residues. Trimming took off 3 bases at V and 1 base at J, with 9 bases between the two ends. The CDR3: CASSPMSANTEAFF. The CDR3 region has the DNA TGTGCCAGCTCACCGATGTCAGCGAACACTGAAGCTTTCTTT.

A note on this clonotype: A much larger clone sits a single nucleotide away, making a read error possible. The V call is TRBV6-2 or TRBV6-3, the J call TRBJ2-1; 7 positions match TRBD2. There are 15 residues in the CDR3. Germline V CDR1 and CDR2: MNHEY, SVGEGT. DNA of the CDR3: TGTACCAGCAGTTACTGGACTAGGGTTAAAAATGAGCAGTTCTTC. This encodes CTSSYWTRVKNEQFF.

This clonotype was detected a few times. The chain employs TRBV6-5 and TRBJ1-1; no firm D call. V was shortened by 7 bases and J by 4 bases, with 10 bases between the two germline ends. Germline lookup yields CDR1 MNHEY and CDR2 SVGAGI. The CDR3 runs to 12 residues. In nucleotides, the CDR3 is TGTGCCAGCACTGGAATGGGCACTGAAGCTTTCTTT. This encodes CASTGMGTEAFF.

The genes are TRBV29-1 and TRBJ2-2; 10 bases line up with TRBD2. There are 16 residues in the CDR3. The germline gives CDR1 SQVTM, CDR2 ANQGSEA. The J segment lost 2 bases and the V segment lost 1 base, leaving 4 bases of the junction unmatched. The CDR3 DNA reads TGCAGCGTTGAAGGGGGACTAGCGACCAACACCGGGGAGCTGTTTTTT. This sequence encodes CSVEGGLATNTGELFF.

The sample holds many counts of this clonotype. The genes are TRBV5-1 and TRBJ2-3, with no clear D. Germline assignment: CDR1 SGHRS and CDR2 YFSETQ. V was trimmed by 3 bases and J by 5 bases, leaving 7 bases between them. This CDR3 is built from 12 residues. The CDR3: CASSSTLDTQYF. The CDR3 bases are TGCGCCAGCAGCTCAACCTTAGATACGCAGTATTTT.

In the case of this clonotype: This may stem from a read error, because a much larger clone lies one nucleotide away. The J gene is TRBJ2-1, the V gene TRBV28; D possibly matches TRBD1 or TRBD2 (5 bases each). CDR1 is MDHEN, CDR2 SYDVKM, per germline. This CDR3 contains 14 residues. The CDR3 protein is CASSPQGPYNERFF. The CDR3 nucleotides read TGTGCCAGCAGCCCCCAGGGACCCTACAATGAGCGGTTCTTC. The full variable domain, completed using reference TRBV28 and TRBJ2-1, is DVKVTQSSRYLVKRTGEKVFLECVQDMDHENMFWYRQDPGLGLRLIYFSYDVKMKEKGDIPEGYSVSREKKERFSLILESASTNQTSMYLCASSPQGPYNERFFGPGTRLTVL.

This clonotype came up many times. The chain has TRBV5-1 and TRBJ1-2, with a weak D call TRBD1 (5 bases). Trimming took off 3 bases at V and 8 bases at J, with 14 bases between the two ends. The CDR3 runs 13 residues. Per the germline V gene, CDR1 is SGHRS and CDR2 is YFSETQ. The CDR3 region is CASSYEGPGGYTF. The CDR3 DNA sequence: TGCGCCAGCAGCTACGAGGGGCCGGGAGGCTACACCTTC.